A selection of T cell receptor beta chains follows, all from one sample in a study of blood T cell repertoires in COVID-19. Assay used: immunoSEQ multiplex PCR; TCRdb lists only in-frame clones, some missing. The table has 250,000 or so clones, around 84% seen once; the top ten hold approximately 5.3%. Sequencing was done on a sample of peripheral blood. All receptors derive from a woman aged 55 to 70 with COVID-19, enrolled during active disease. Each CDR3 is given without its conserved first and last residue.

j_gene: TRBJ2-3
v_gene: TRBV29-1
CDR3aa: SSREGQDTQY

j_gene: TRBJ2-5
v_gene: TRBV6-2/TRBV6-3
CDR3aa: ASSPGGRIQETQY

j_gene: TRBJ2-7
v_gene: TRBV6-2/TRBV6-3
CDR3aa: ASSYARGGEQY

j_gene: TRBJ1-2
v_gene: TRBV5-6
CDR3aa: ASSLLVARNYGYT

j_gene: TRBJ2-3
v_gene: TRBV25-1
CDR3aa: ASSEYPFTDTQY

j_gene: TRBJ2-5
v_gene: TRBV5-1
CDR3aa: ASSPTGGRETQY

j_gene: TRBJ1-5
v_gene: TRBV4-1
CDR3aa: ASSLARAGSNQPQH

j_gene: TRBJ1-1
v_gene: TRBV30
CDR3aa: AWNSDRLNTEAF

j_gene: TRBJ2-3
v_gene: TRBV7-2
CDR3aa: ASSLWAGPDTQY

j_gene: TRBJ2-1
v_gene: TRBV5-1
CDR3aa: ASSLGLAHSYNEQF

j_gene: TRBJ1-6
v_gene: TRBV7-2
CDR3aa: ASSHDRDPLH

j_gene: TRBJ1-5
v_gene: TRBV12-3/TRBV12-4
CDR3aa: ASSVDQPQH

j_gene: TRBJ2-7
v_gene: TRBV15
CDR3aa: ATSRQGQGTNEQY

j_gene: TRBJ2-1
v_gene: TRBV13
CDR3aa: ASSFLRSNEQF

j_gene: TRBJ1-5
v_gene: TRBV28
CDR3aa: ASRTALGNQPQH

j_gene: TRBJ2-1
v_gene: TRBV4-2
CDR3aa: ASSLLLAGDNEQF

j_gene: TRBJ2-7
v_gene: TRBV7-2
CDR3aa: ASRSSGYSYEQY

j_gene: TRBJ1-1
v_gene: TRBV9
CDR3aa: ASSVRPGWDTEAF

j_gene: TRBJ1-6
v_gene: TRBV4-2
CDR3aa: ASSPQGAISPLH

j_gene: TRBJ2-5
v_gene: TRBV19
CDR3aa: ASSISGTSVTQY

j_gene: TRBJ2-1
v_gene: TRBV11-2
CDR3aa: ASSLSGGAYNEQF

j_gene: TRBJ2-1
v_gene: TRBV4-1
CDR3aa: ASSQGSAGPYNEQF

j_gene: TRBJ2-1
v_gene: TRBV6-1
CDR3aa: ASSETAGGYNEQF

j_gene: TRBJ2-3
v_gene: TRBV6-4
CDR3aa: ASARLARGTDTQY

j_gene: TRBJ2-3
v_gene: TRBV5-1
CDR3aa: ASSFLKGQGPDTQY

j_gene: TRBJ1-5
v_gene: TRBV7-8
CDR3aa: ASSAGQGRGSNQPQH

j_gene: TRBJ2-1
v_gene: TRBV9
CDR3aa: ASSVLNNEQF

j_gene: TRBJ2-7
v_gene: TRBV10-3
CDR3aa: AISDRQHYEQY

j_gene: TRBJ1-1
v_gene: TRBV27
CDR3aa: ASSSLTGGAGTEAF

j_gene: TRBJ1-1
v_gene: TRBV9
CDR3aa: ASSVTPQMGGTEAF

j_gene: TRBJ2-7
v_gene: TRBV28
CDR3aa: ASSFLGAGVGEQY

j_gene: TRBJ1-1
v_gene: TRBV30
CDR3aa: AWSPDGRFVDTEAF

j_gene: TRBJ2-3
v_gene: TRBV18
CDR3aa: ASRSRVSHTDTQY

j_gene: TRBJ2-7
v_gene: TRBV11-2
CDR3aa: ASSPYLALSSYEQY

j_gene: TRBJ2-7
v_gene: TRBV19
CDR3aa: ASSIELASPYEQY

j_gene: TRBJ1-1
v_gene: TRBV27
CDR3aa: ASSLQGRETEAF

j_gene: TRBJ1-5
v_gene: TRBV6-6
CDR3aa: ASSETAVGREGH

j_gene: TRBJ1-5
v_gene: TRBV4-3
CDR3aa: ASSPSGGAPRH

j_gene: TRBJ1-2
v_gene: TRBV7-9
CDR3aa: ASSLFSVLYT